The present TCR beta chain was sequenced within a study of OX40 agonist ivuxolimab in advanced cancers. Overall study context: A diagnosis of hepatocellular carcinoma, melanoma, renal cell or head and neck cancer was present in dose-escalation patients.

Profiling relied on immunoSEQ multiplex PCR, and the TCRdb table lists in-frame clones only, not all of them. The sample lists about 60,000 clones, approximately 91% occurring once. About this clone itself: Its antigen is unidentified.

General study findings and limits: It was not determined which antigens were specifically recognized by the peripheral T cells that had undergone clonal expansion. Some of the nonresponding patients also showed low levels of normalized T-cell clonal expansion.

The sequencing here drew on CD4+ or CD8+ T cells sorted from blood, taken in a trial of the OX40 agonist ivuxolimab. The sequence derives from an adult with an advanced solid tumor such as melanoma, head and neck, liver or kidney cancer.

CDR3 bases: TGCGCCAGCAGCCGAGGACTAGCGGGAGGGCCCACAGAGACCCAGTACTTC. Translation gives CASSRGLAGGPTETQYF. V gene TRBV4-1 combines with J gene TRBJ2-5; 15 nucleotides agree with TRBD2. V shed 4 bases and J 4 bases; nucleotides not matched to a gene: 7. This CDR3 spans 17 amino acids. Germline values: CDR1 MGHRA, CDR2 YSYEKL.